The 16 T cell receptor beta chains in this list originate from one sample, sequenced in a study of blood T cell repertoires in COVID-19. Clones were read by immunoSEQ multiplex PCR, and TCRdb kept only the in-frame ones, dropping some. Among around 400,000 clones listed, 70% to 90% were seen once. The sequenced sample was peripheral blood. The receptors come from a woman in her sixties or seventies with COVID-19, enrolled during active disease.

The V and J genes are TRBV18 and TRBJ2-5; the D gene is possibly TRBD1 (5 bases). Germline V gives CDR1 KGHSH, CDR2 LQKENI. Between the trimmed V and J ends, which lost 1 base and 2 bases, there was a span of 8 bases. This CDR3 comprises 14 residues. In DNA form, the CDR3 reads TGTGCCAGCTCACCACAGGGGTTTCAAGAGACCCAGTACTTC. Protein product: CASSPQGFQETQYF.

This chain connects TRBV5-1 to TRBJ1-6; D ambiguous. Trimming removed 2 bases from V and 5 bases from J, with 11 bases in between. The CDR3 runs to 15 residues. Germline CDR1 and CDR2: SGHRS and YFSETQ. The CDR3 here is CASSFYNQDNSPLHF. CDR3 in DNA: TGCGCCAGCAGCTTCTATAACCAGGATAATTCACCCCTCCACTTT.

CDR3 bases: TGTGCCAGCAGCTTAGTTAGCGGGGGCGACAATGAGCAGTTCTTC. Translating it yields CASSLVSGGDNEQFF. This chain connects TRBV7-6 to TRBJ2-1; 9 bases are shared with TRBD2. CDR1 is SGHVS and CDR2 is FNYEAQ in the germline V gene. J was trimmed by 5 bases and V by 1 base; bases with no gene match: 3. The length of the CDR3 is 15 residues. Drawing the rest from reference TRBV7-6 and TRBJ2-1, the complete variable domain is GAGVSQSPRYKVTKRGQDVALRCDPISGHVSLYWYRQALGQGPEFLTYFNYEAQQDKSGLPNDRFSAERPEGSISTLTIQRTEQRDSAMYRCASSLVSGGDNEQFFGPGTRLTVL.

The genes are TRBV6-6 and TRBJ2-5; TRBD2 is a possible D gene (7 bases). This CDR3 contains 14 residues. Germline V gene lookup returns CDR1 MNHNY and CDR2 SVGAGI (reference sequence). V was pared by 11 bases and J by 0 bases, with 16 bases between. The CDR3 loop is CASLRGGYQETQYF. The CDR3 DNA follows: TGTGCCTCTTTGAGGGGGGGGTACCAAGAGACCCAGTACTTC.

The V gene is TRBV7-2, the J gene TRBJ2-5; maybe TRBD1 (6 bases). The CDR3 consists of 14 residues. Looked up from germline, CDR1 is SGHTA and CDR2 is FQGNSA. The V end lost 3 bases, the J end lost 0 bases, and 8 bases lay between the germline ends. The CDR3 coding sequence is TGTGCCAGCAGCTTTTACAGGGACCAAGAGACCCAGTACTTC. Protein: CASSFYRDQETQYF.

The chain recombines TRBV2 with TRBJ2-1, with 11 nucleotides matching TRBD2. Germline V gives CDR1 SNHLY, CDR2 FYNNEI. J gave up 0 bases and V 5 bases, and 6 bases lay outside the gene matches. This CDR3 spans 17 amino acids. In DNA, the CDR3 is TGTGCCAGCAGTAAAACTAGCGGGAGCCTCTCCTACAATGAGCAGTTCTTC. Encoded protein: CASSKTSGSLSYNEQFF.

The chain employs TRBV28 and TRBJ1-3; D call uncertain. The CDR3 covers 15 residues. Trimming left V 10 bases short and J 4 bases short, with 20 bases between. CDR1 and CDR2 (germline): MDHEN, SYDVKM. CDR3 in amino acids: CAIARAFNSGNTIYF. In nucleotides, the CDR3 is TGTGCCATTGCGAGGGCCTTTAATAGCGGAAACACCATATATTTT.

V gene TRBV5-5 combines with J gene TRBJ1-1; D is unclear. The ends were cut back, 2 bases at V and 1 base at J, with 3 bases in the middle. CDR1 and CDR2 from the germline V gene are SGHKS and YYEKEE (reference sequence). The CDR3 runs to 12 residues. The CDR3 nucleotides are TGTGCCAGCAGCTTTCAGAACACTGAAGCTTTCTTT. This translates into CASSFQNTEAFF.

The V gene is TRBV24-1, the J gene TRBJ2-7, with 9 bases aligning to TRBD1. V lost 5 bases to trimming and J lost 6 bases; unmatched junction nucleotides: 7. Germline lookup yields CDR1 KGHDR and CDR2 SFDVKD. There are 14 residues in the CDR3. The chain's CDR3 is CATSVIGQGFEQYF. The DNA of the CDR3 is TGTGCCACCAGTGTTATCGGACAGGGGTTCGAGCAGTACTTC.

The chain couples TRBV29-1 to TRBJ2-3; 9 bases are shared with TRBD1. The CDR3 is 16 amino acids. Trimming took 0 bases from V and 10 from J; bases not matched to a gene: 14. From germline, CDR1 is SQVTM and CDR2 ANQGSEA. CDR3 in amino acids: CSVEDLDIRDRVAQYF. The CDR3 DNA reads as TGCAGCGTTGAAGATCTGGATATCCGGGACAGGGTCGCGCAGTATTTT.

The chain is built from TRBV4-1 and TRBJ2-1; 7 positions agree with TRBD2. Trimming took 4 bases from V and 6 from J; bases not matched to a gene: 9. CDR1 is MGHRA, CDR2 YSYEKL, per germline. This CDR3 contains 15 residues. CDR3 DNA: TGCGCCAGCAGCCGGCACACCCGGGGGGTCAATGAGCAGTTCTTC. Translated, it gives CASSRHTRGVNEQFF.

This clone was detected only once. V usage is TRBV27 and J usage is TRBJ1-5; the match to TRBD1 covers 7 bases. The CDR3 spans 20 residues. Germline V gives CDR1 MNHEY, CDR2 SMNVEV (reference sequence). Trimming removed 5 bases from V and 2 bases from J; junction bases left unmatched: 21. The CDR3 bases are TGTGCCAGCAGTAAAATCGGACAGGCCCGGTTCGAGGTGGGCAATCAGCCCCAGCATTTT. Protein sequence: CASSKIGQARFEVGNQPQHF.

The rearrangement joins TRBV5-1 to TRBJ1-3, with 10 bases matching TRBD1. The CDR3 length is 16 residues. J was trimmed by 1 base and V by 4 bases; bases with no gene match: 5. Germline CDR1 is SGHRS and CDR2 is YFSETQ. This chain's CDR3 is CASSGPGQGSGNTIYF. CDR3 bases: TGCGCCAGCAGCGGGCCGGGACAGGGGTCTGGAAACACCATATATTTT.

This chain connects TRBV20-1 to TRBJ2-7, with 9 bases aligning to TRBD1. The J segment lost 6 bases and the V segment lost 3 bases, leaving 9 bases of the junction unmatched. The germline CDR1 and CDR2 sequences are DFQATT and SNEGSKA (reference sequence). The CDR3 sequence is 14 residues long. CDR3 DNA: TGCAGTGCTAGTGGCGGGACAGGGTATAGCGAGCAGTACTTC. It translates to CSASGGTGYSEQYF.

The sample holds a few counts of this clone. V gene TRBV4-1 combines with J gene TRBJ1-1, with D possibly TRBD1 on 5 matching bases. V lost 0 bases to trimming and J lost 5 bases, with 16 bases between them. The CDR3 covers 16 residues. Germline-derived CDR1 and CDR2 are MGHRA and YSYEKL. CDR3 sequence: CASSQDSRGSYTEAFF. In DNA form, the CDR3 reads TGCGCCAGCAGCCAAGATTCACGGGGGTCTTATACTGAAGCTTTCTTT.

The rearrangement links TRBV7-2 to TRBJ2-1; 7 nucleotides agree with TRBD2. V gave up 4 bases and J gave up 6 bases; unmatched junction bases: 9. The CDR3 totals 15 residues. Germline V CDR1 and CDR2: SGHTA, FQGNSA. CDR3 DNA: TGTGCCAGCAGCTCCTACCAGCGGGGCCTCAATGAGCAGTTCTTC. As protein: CASSSYQRGLNEQFF.